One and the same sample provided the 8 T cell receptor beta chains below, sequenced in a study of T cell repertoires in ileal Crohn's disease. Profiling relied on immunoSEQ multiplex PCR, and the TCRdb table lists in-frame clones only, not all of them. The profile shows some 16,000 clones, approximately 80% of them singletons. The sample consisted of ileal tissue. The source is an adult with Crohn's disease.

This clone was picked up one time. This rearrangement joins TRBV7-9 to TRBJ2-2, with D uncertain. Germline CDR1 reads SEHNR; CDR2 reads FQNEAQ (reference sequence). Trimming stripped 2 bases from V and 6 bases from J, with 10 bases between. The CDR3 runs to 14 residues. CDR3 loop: CASSLLPQSGELFF. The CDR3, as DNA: TGTGCCAGCAGCTTACTGCCGCAGTCCGGGGAGCTGTTTTTT. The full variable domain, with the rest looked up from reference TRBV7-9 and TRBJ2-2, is DTGVSQNPRHKITKRGQNVTFRCDPISEHNRLYWYRQTLGQGPEFLTYFQNEAQLEKSRLLSDRFSAERPKGSFSTLEIQRTEQGDSAMYLCASSLLPQSGELFFGEGSRLTVL.

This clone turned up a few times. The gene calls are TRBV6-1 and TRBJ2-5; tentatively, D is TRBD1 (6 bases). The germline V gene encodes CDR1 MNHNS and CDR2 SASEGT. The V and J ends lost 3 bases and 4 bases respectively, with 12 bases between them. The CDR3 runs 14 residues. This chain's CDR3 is CASSDQGMGETQYF. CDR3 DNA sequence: TGTGCCAGCAGTGACCAGGGGATGGGAGAGACCCAGTACTTC.

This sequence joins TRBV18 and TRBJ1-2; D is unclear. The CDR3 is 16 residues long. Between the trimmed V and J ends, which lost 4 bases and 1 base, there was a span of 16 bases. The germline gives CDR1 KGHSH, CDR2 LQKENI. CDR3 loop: CASSHTPPPGNYGYTF. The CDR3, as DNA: TGTGCCAGCTCACATACTCCTCCCCCGGGTAACTATGGCTACACCTTC.

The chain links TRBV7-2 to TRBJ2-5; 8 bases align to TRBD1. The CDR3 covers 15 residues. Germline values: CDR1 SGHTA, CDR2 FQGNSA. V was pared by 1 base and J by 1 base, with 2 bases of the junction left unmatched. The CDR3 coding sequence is TGTGCCAGCAGCTTAGTGGACAGGGCCCAAGAGACCCAGTACTTC. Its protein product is CASSLVDRAQETQYF.

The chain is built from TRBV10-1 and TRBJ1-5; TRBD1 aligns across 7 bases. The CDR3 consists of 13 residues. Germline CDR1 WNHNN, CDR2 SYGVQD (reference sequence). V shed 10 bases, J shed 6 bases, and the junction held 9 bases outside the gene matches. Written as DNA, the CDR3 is TGCGCCACTTCGACAGGGACGGGTCAGCCCCAGCATTTT. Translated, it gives CATSTGTGQPQHF.

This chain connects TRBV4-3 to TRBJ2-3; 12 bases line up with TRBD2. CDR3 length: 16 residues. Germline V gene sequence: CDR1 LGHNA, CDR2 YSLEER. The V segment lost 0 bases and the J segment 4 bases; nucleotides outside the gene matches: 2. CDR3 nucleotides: TGCGCCAGCAGCCAAGAACTAGCGGGAGGAGCAGATACGCAGTATTTT. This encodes CASSQELAGGADTQYF.

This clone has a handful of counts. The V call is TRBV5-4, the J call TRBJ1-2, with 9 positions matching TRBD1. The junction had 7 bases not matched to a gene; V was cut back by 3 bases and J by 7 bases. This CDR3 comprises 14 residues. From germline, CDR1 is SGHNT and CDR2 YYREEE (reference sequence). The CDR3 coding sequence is TGTGCCAGCAGCTCGCCGGGACAGGGCGGTGGCTACACCTTC. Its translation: CASSSPGQGGGYTF.

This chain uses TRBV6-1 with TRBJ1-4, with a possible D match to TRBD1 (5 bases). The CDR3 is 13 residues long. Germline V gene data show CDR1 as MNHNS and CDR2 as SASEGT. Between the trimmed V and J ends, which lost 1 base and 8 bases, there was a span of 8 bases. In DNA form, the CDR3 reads TGTGCCAGCAGTGAAGATAGGGGCGAAAAACTGTTTTTT. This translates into CASSEDRGEKLFF.